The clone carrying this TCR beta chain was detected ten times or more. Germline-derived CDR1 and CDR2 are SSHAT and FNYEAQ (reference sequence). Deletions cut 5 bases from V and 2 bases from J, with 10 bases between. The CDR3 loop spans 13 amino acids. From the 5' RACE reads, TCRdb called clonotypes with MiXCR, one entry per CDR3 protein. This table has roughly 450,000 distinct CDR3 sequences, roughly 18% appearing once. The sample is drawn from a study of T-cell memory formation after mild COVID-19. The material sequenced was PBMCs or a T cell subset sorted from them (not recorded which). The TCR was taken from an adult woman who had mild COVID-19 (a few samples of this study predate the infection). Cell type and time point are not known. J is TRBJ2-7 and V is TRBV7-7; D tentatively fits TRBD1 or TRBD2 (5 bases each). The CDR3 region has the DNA TGTGCCAGCAGCCAGGGACCTGCCTACGAGCAGTACTTC. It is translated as CASSQGPAYEQYF.